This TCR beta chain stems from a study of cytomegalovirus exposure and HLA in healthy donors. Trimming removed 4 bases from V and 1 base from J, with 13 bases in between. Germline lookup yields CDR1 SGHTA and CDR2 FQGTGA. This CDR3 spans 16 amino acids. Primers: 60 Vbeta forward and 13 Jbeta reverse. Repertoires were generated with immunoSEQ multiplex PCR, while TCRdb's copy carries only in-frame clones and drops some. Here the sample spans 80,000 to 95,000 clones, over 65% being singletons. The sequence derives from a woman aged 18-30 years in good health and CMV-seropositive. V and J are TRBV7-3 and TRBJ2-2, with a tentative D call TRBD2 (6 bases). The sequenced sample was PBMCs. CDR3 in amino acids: CASSSPGAENTGELFF. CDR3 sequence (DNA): TGTGCCAGCAGCTCCCCGGGAGCTGAGAACACCGGGGAGCTGTTTTTT. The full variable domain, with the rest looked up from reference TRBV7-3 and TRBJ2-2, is GAGVSQTPSNKVTEKGKYVELRCDPISGHTALYWYRQSLGQGPEFLIYFQGTGAADDSGLPNDRFFAVRPEGSVSTLKIQRTERGDSAVYLCASSSPGAENTGELFFGEGSRLTVL.